The present T cell receptor (beta chain) was sequenced within a study of T-cell reconstitution after alpha-beta-depleted transplantation in children. Notes on the study in general: It was surviving recipient T cells and thymic progenitors that gave some patients high TCRbeta diversity at day 60. Two months or so post-transplant, alpha-beta T cells reportedly derived from several hundred expanded graft clones. Newly generated T cells supplied most T-cell counts and diversity one year post-transplant.

Germline CDR1 and CDR2: DFQATT and SNEGSKA (reference sequence). Deletions cut 3 bases from V and 5 bases from J, with 10 bases between. This CDR3 has 12 amino acids. This clonotype was counted at least ten times. Its specificity is unknown. Unique molecular identifiers were incorporated during preparation of the TCRbeta library. One entry per CDR3 protein results from TCRdb running MiXCR on the PCR reads. The sample lists 780,000 or so distinct CDR3 sequences, approximately 15% seen once, with around 5.3% in the top ten. Sequencing used PBMCs, mostly from graft donor cells, obtained 360 days after TCRalphabeta/CD19-depleted stem cell transplant. The chain carries TRBV20-1 and TRBJ2-5, with TRBD1 as a possible D gene (5 bases). The receptor's source is a male patient between 10 and 17 years old who had a stem cell transplant for acute lymphoblastic leukemia, so the T cells may come from the graft donor. Written as DNA, the CDR3 is TGCAGTGCTAGCGACTCAGGGGAGACCCAGTACTTC. Its translation is CSASDSGETQYF.